This T cell receptor beta chain emerged from a study of cytomegalovirus exposure and HLA in healthy donors. About the study: Later analysis reported that the 120 or so validation repertoires shared the platform of the roughly 700 first-cohort repertoires. Study findings and constraints: The authors listed 164 TCR beta chains as cytomegalovirus-associated. Both high specificity and high sensitivity reportedly marked the classifier's diagnosis of cytomegalovirus status.

The V and J ends lost 0 bases and 3 bases, in that order; junction bases with no gene match: 9. CDR1 is SGDLS and CDR2 is YYNGEE in the germline V gene. The CDR3 covers 17 residues. Concerning this clone itself: Its antigen is not known.

The assay was immunoSEQ multiplex PCR, and TCRdb's table has in-frame clones only and misses some. The sample records under 200,000 clones, approximately 88% being singletons. Sequenced input: PBMCs. This clonotype originated in a man aged 18 to 30 in good health and CMV-seropositive. This chain uses TRBV9 with TRBJ2-1; 7 bases fit TRBD1. The CDR3 loop is CASSVASSRDSYNEQFF. The CDR3 bases are TGTGCCAGCAGCGTAGCCTCGAGCCGGGACAGCTACAATGAGCAGTTCTTC. Full variable domain (outside the CDR3, taken from reference TRBV9 and TRBJ2-1): DSGVTQTPKHLITATGQRVTLRCSPRSGDLSVYWYQQSLDQGLQFLIQYYNGEERAKGNILERFSAQQFPDLHSELNLSSLELGDSALYFCASSVASSRDSYNEQFFGPGTRLTVL.